This T cell receptor beta chain stems from a study of T cells after yellow fever vaccination. Whole-study context: Researchers used SMART-Seq v4 Ultra Low Input to prepare fractions that had low cell numbers.

The CDR3 runs to 20 residues. The V and J ends lost 5 bases and 0 bases, in that order; junction bases with no gene match: 16. From germline, CDR1 is SGHVS and CDR2 FQNEAQ. Whole-study findings and limits: Peaking on day 5 versus 15, the secondary response was faster but weaker.

MiXCR was run by TCRdb on the 5' RACE reads, yielding one entry per CDR3 protein. The table shows some 350,000 distinct CDR3 sequences, with 8.5% to 9% occurring only once. This clonotype was recorded a few times. The target antigen is unknown. The chain carries TRBV7-8 and TRBJ2-1; TRBD2 matches 10 bases. The clonotype originates from a man between 18 and 35 years old who received the YFV17D yellow fever vaccine. The sample here was PBMCs, taken on the day of the first yellow fever vaccination. In nucleotides, the CDR3 is TGTGCCAGCAGCCGCGGAATAGCGGGGGGCACGGAGCCCTCCTACAATGAGCAGTTCTTC. The encoded protein is CASSRGIAGGTEPSYNEQFF.